The 27 T cell receptor beta chains given below trace back to one sample, sequenced in a study of early T cells in non-severe SARS-CoV-2 infection. TCRdb redid the calling of the 5' RACE reads with MiXCR, one entry per CDR3 protein. Of roughly 63,000 distinct CDR3 sequences listed, 10% to 15% are singletons. Sequenced sample: whole blood. Receptors originate from an adult who was a healthcare worker with PCR-confirmed SARS-CoV-2 infection or an uninfected control (not recorded which).

This clonotype was seen a handful of times. The chain uses TRBV15 and TRBJ1-5, with 11 bases aligning to TRBD1. In germline, CDR1 is LNHNV, CDR2 YYDKDF (reference sequence). This CDR3 spans 15 amino acids. V trimming: 1 base; J trimming: 5 bases; junction bases outside the gene matches: 1. CDR3 bases: TGTGCCACCAGCAGAGGGACAGGGGGCTATCAGCCCCAGCATTTT. The encoded protein is CATSRGTGGYQPQHF.

Only a few counts were recorded for this clonotype. The chain couples TRBV3-1 to TRBJ2-3; 8 bases map to TRBD2. The CDR3 totals 16 residues. Germline V gene data show CDR1 as LGHDT and CDR2 as YNNKEL (reference sequence). The V gene end was trimmed by 1 base and the J gene end by 3 bases; junction bases not matched to a gene: 6. CDR3 sequence reads: CASSQVGSGGTDTQYF. The CDR3 DNA reads as TGTGCCAGCAGCCAAGTAGGGTCGGGGGGGACAGATACGCAGTATTTT.

V is TRBV5-1 and J is TRBJ2-5; D may be TRBD1 or TRBD2 (5 bases each). The V gene's germline CDR1 is SGHRS and CDR2 YFSETQ. V gave up 4 bases and J gave up 0 bases, with 10 bases separating them. This CDR3 is built from 14 residues. DNA of the CDR3: TGCGCCAGCAGCACGCTGGGACACCAAGAGACCCAGTACTTC. Translated, it gives CASSTLGHQETQYF.

This clonotype was observed at least ten times. This rearrangement joins TRBV9 to TRBJ1-1, with a tentative D call TRBD1 (6 bases). V lost 2 bases and J lost 8, with 10 bases in between. CDR3 size: 12 residues. Germline CDR1 reads SGDLS; CDR2 reads YYNGEE. As DNA, the CDR3 is TGTGCCAGCAGCGTGACAGGACGGGAAGCTTTCTTT. Translating it yields CASSVTGREAFF.

This clonotype was recorded at least ten times. This chain joins TRBV9 and TRBJ1-1; D ambiguous. Deletions cut 0 bases from V and 5 bases from J, with 11 bases between. CDR1 and CDR2 (germline): SGDLS, YYNGEE. The CDR3 extends over 14 amino acids. The CDR3 loop is CASSVDVGVTEAFF. The DNA for the CDR3 is TGTGCCAGCAGCGTAGATGTCGGGGTTACTGAAGCTTTCTTT.

This sequence joins TRBV12-3 or TRBV12-4 and TRBJ2-2; no definite D call. The CDR3 has 13 amino acids. Trimming left V 6 bases short and J 7 bases short, with 12 bases between. CDR3 sequence: CASRLGPIGELFF. As DNA, the CDR3 is TGTGCCAGCAGGCTGGGCCCCATCGGGGAGCTGTTTTTT.

CDR3 sequence (DNA): TGTGCCAGCAGCTTGACGGGCGAAGGGTCCCAGTACTTC. Its translation is CASSLTGEGSQYF. V usage is TRBV7-2 and J usage is TRBJ2-5; D gene ambiguous. CDR1 and CDR2 (germline): SGHTA, FQGNSA. Trimming shortened V by 3 bases and J by 9 bases, and 14 bases separated the two germline ends. This CDR3 is 13 amino acids long. Full variable domain (rest looked up from reference TRBV7-2 and TRBJ2-5): GAGVSQSPSNKVTEKGKDVELRCDPISGHTALYWYRQSLGQGLEFLIYFQGNSAPDKSGLPSDRFSAERTGGSVSTLTIQRTQQEDSAVYLCASSLTGEGSQYFGPGTRLLVL.

This chain links TRBV7-9 with TRBJ1-1; 8 bases line up with TRBD1. The V segment lost 0 bases and the J segment 11 bases; nucleotides outside the gene matches: 5. This CDR3 is 13 amino acids long. The germline CDR1 and CDR2 sequences are SEHNR and FQNEAQ (reference sequence). In nucleotides, the CDR3 is TGTGCCAGCAGCTTAGCACAGGGGGTAGGGGCTTTCTTT. As protein: CASSLAQGVGAFF.

This clonotype appeared many times. J is TRBJ1-4 and V is TRBV29-1; D possibly corresponds to TRBD1 (6 bases). In germline, CDR1 is SQVTM, CDR2 ANQGSEA. The V gene lost 4 bases and the J gene lost 8 bases, with 20 bases spanning the gap. The CDR3 is 15 residues long. The CDR3, as DNA: TGCAGCGTTGGCCCCCATGACAGGCCGGGGGAAAAACTGTTTTTT. It translates to CSVGPHDRPGEKLFF.

The CDR3 DNA follows: TGTGCCAGCACTTCAACAGGGACCTTAGCCAAAAACATTCAGTACTTC. Encoded protein: CASTSTGTLAKNIQYF. V gene TRBV2 combines with J gene TRBJ2-4, with D possibly TRBD1 on 6 matching bases. The CDR3 runs to 16 residues. CDR1 and CDR2 from the germline V gene are SNHLY and FYNNEI. Trimming cost V 7 bases and J 0 bases, with 16 bases left between them. The complete variable domain, with remaining parts taken from reference TRBV2 and TRBJ2-4, reads EPEVTQTPSHQVTQMGQEVILRCVPISNHLYFYWYRQILGQKVEFLVSFYNNEISEKSEIFDDQFSVERPDGSNFTLKIRSTKLEDSAMYFCASTSTGTLAKNIQYFGAGTRLSVL.

In nucleotides, the CDR3 is TGTGCCAGCAACCCCGGGACTAGCGGGGGGTTAGGCAATGAGCAGTTCTTC. Protein product: CASNPGTSGGLGNEQFF. The chain recombines TRBV3-1 with TRBJ2-1, with 15 positions matching TRBD2. Trimming at V came to 7 bases and at J to 6 bases, leaving 10 bases not matched to a gene. The germline gives CDR1 LGHDT, CDR2 YNNKEL (reference sequence). CDR3 length: 17 amino acids.

This clonotype was recorded many times. The chain couples TRBV10-3 to TRBJ2-3; 8 positions agree with TRBD1. Per germline, CDR1 ENHRY and CDR2 SYGVKD. V trimming: 6 bases; J trimming: 4 bases; junction bases outside the gene matches: 9. The CDR3 length is 15 residues. The CDR3 region is CAISGTGGFSDTQYF. In DNA form, the CDR3 reads TGTGCCATCAGCGGAACAGGGGGATTCTCAGATACGCAGTATTTT.

This clonotype has a handful of counts. The V gene is TRBV12-3 or TRBV12-4, the J gene TRBJ1-1, with 9 bases lining up with TRBD1. Trimming at V came to 5 bases and at J to 5 bases, leaving 6 bases not matched to a gene. There are 14 residues in the CDR3. The CDR3 DNA reads TGTGCCAGCAGTACCGACAGGGGGTATACTGAAGCTTTCTTT. This encodes CASSTDRGYTEAFF.

CDR3 in DNA: TGTGCCAGCATCCGAACAGGGTCGAACACTGAAGCTTTCTTT. The encoded protein is CASIRTGSNTEAFF. The chain links TRBV12-3 or TRBV12-4 to TRBJ1-1, with D perhaps TRBD1 (6 bases). V dropped 7 bases and J dropped 1 base, with 13 bases sitting between them. CDR3 length equals 14 residues.

The rearrangement links TRBV14 to TRBJ2-5, with 16 bases lining up with TRBD2. The junction had 10 bases not matched to a gene; V was cut back by 4 bases and J by 5 bases. This CDR3 has 18 residues. CDR1 and CDR2 from the germline V gene are SGHDN and FVKESK. The DNA for the CDR3 is TGTGCCAGCAGCCCCCGAGTGGGACTAGCGGGGGGGCCGGAGACCCAGTACTTC. It specifies CASSPRVGLAGGPETQYF.

This clonotype has a count of ten or more. The chain recombines TRBV5-1 with TRBJ2-1, with D possibly matching TRBD1 (6 bases). CDR3 length: 15 amino acids. CDR1 is SGHRS, CDR2 YFSETQ, per germline. V lost 4 bases to trimming and J lost 8 bases, with 19 bases between them. In DNA, the CDR3 is TGCGCCAGCAGCCCGGGGACAAAACTCGAGGATGAGCAGTTCTTC. Translated: CASSPGTKLEDEQFF.

This clonotype is labeled medium-sized. The chain has TRBV7-2 and TRBJ2-1; 8 bases are shared with TRBD2. The junction had 7 bases not matched to a gene; V was cut back by 5 bases and J by 4 bases. Germline V gene data show CDR1 as SGHTA and CDR2 as FQGNSA. The CDR3 has 15 residues. The CDR3 region has the DNA TGTGCCAGCAGCCCCCTGCGGGGGGCGTACAATGAGCAGTTCTTC. Translating it yields CASSPLRGAYNEQFF.

The CDR3: CASSLAPVPGGYTF. DNA of the CDR3: TGTGCCAGCAGCTTAGCCCCCGTCCCCGGCGGCTACACCTTC. The chain recombines TRBV11-1 with TRBJ1-2; D unresolved. V lost 0 bases and J lost 8, with 13 bases in between. The CDR3 is 14 residues long. The V gene's germline CDR1 is SGHAT and CDR2 FQDESV (reference sequence).

In this sample, this clonotype turned up a few times. The chain uses TRBV4-2 and TRBJ2-5; 7 bases match TRBD1. Trimming removed 1 base from V and 4 bases from J; junction bases left unmatched: 3. This CDR3 has 14 residues. Germline loops: CDR1 LGHNA, CDR2 YNFKEQ. The CDR3 loop is CASSQGQGAETQYF. The CDR3 nucleotides read TGTGCCAGCAGCCAAGGACAGGGAGCAGAGACCCAGTACTTC.

This clonotype was seen at least ten times. The rearrangement joins TRBV19 to TRBJ1-5; perhaps TRBD1 as D (6 bases). Per the germline V gene, CDR1 is LNHDA and CDR2 is SQIVND (reference sequence). The CDR3 is 14 amino acids. V shed 3 bases and J shed 7 bases, with 13 bases lying between them. CDR3 residues: CASSMGTLGQPQHF. The CDR3 region has the DNA TGTGCCAGTAGTATGGGGACACTGGGACAGCCCCAGCATTTT. The variable domain in full, completed from reference TRBV19 and TRBJ1-5, reads DGGITQSPKYLFRKEGQNVTLSCEQNLNHDAMYWYRQDPGQGLRLIYYSQIVNDFQKGDIAEGYSVSREKKESFPLTVTSAQKNPTAFYLCASSMGTLGQPQHFGDGTRLSIL.

This clonotype has at least ten counts. The chain has TRBV5-1 and TRBJ2-3; 8 bases agree with TRBD2. Germline CDR1 is SGHRS and CDR2 is YFSETQ. Germline trimming cut 0 bases from V and 2 bases from J; bases unmatched to any gene: 5. The CDR3 runs to 16 residues. For the CDR3, the DNA is TGCGCCAGCAGCTTGGACAGCGGGGGCCCCACAGATACGCAGTATTTT. Protein product: CASSLDSGGPTDTQYF.

This clonotype was counted many times. The chain uses TRBV7-9 and TRBJ2-3; TRBD2 agrees at 7 bases. Germline V gene lookup returns CDR1 SEHNR and CDR2 FQNEAQ (reference sequence). After removal of 4 bases from V and 1 base from J, the junction contained 8 bases not matched to a gene. The CDR3 has 16 amino acids. CDR3 in amino acids: CASSSPTSDRTDTQYF. DNA for the CDR3: TGTGCCAGCAGCTCGCCAACTAGCGATCGCACAGATACGCAGTATTTT.

This clonotype has just a few counts. The rearrangement links TRBV5-1 to TRBJ1-1; D is unresolved. The germline gives CDR1 SGHRS, CDR2 YFSETQ. CDR3 size: 15 residues. V shed 4 bases and J shed 5 bases, with 18 bases lying between them. As DNA, the CDR3 is TGCGCCAGCAGCCCTTTACAAGCTAGGTCGACTGAAGCTTTCTTT. Translated: CASSPLQARSTEAFF.

This clonotype was detected many times. The chain recombines TRBV11-2 with TRBJ1-6; D ambiguous. Trimming left V 3 bases short and J 10 bases short, with 7 bases between. The CDR3 spans 12 residues. Germline assignment: CDR1 SGHAT and CDR2 FQNNGV. The CDR3 sequence: CASSFPGSPLHF. The CDR3 DNA is TGTGCCAGCAGCTTTCCCGGGTCACCCCTCCACTTT. Filled out from reference TRBV11-2 and TRBJ1-6, the complete variable domain reads EAGVAQSPRYKIIEKRQSVAFWCNPISGHATLYWYQQILGQGPKLLIQFQNNGVVDDSQLPKDRFSAERLKGVDSTLKIQPAKLEDSAVYLCASSFPGSPLHFGNGTRLTVT.

As for this clonotype: It is unclear where the CDR3 begins or ends on the DNA, so no DNA is shown, and the CDR3 is as TCRdb lists it. The chain employs TRBV10-3 and TRBJ2-3; TRBD1 was called by the table and not checked on the DNA. The CDR3 region is 16 residues in length, termini included. The germline gives CDR1 ENHRY, CDR2 SYGVKD. The chain's CDR3 is CAISEVPRTGGIRSIF.

The table lists this clonotype with a few counts. This sequence joins TRBV5-5 and TRBJ1-6; 7 bases are shared with TRBD1. CDR3 length: 17 amino acids. V dropped 4 bases and J dropped 3; count of bases not matched to a gene: 10. Germline V CDR1 and CDR2: SGHKS, YYEKEE (reference sequence). This CDR3 reads CASSDRPGQHYNSPLHF. DNA for the CDR3: TGTGCCAGCAGCGACAGACCGGGACAGCACTATAATTCACCCCTCCACTTT.

CDR3 sequence: CASSLTELGTVYQETQYF. The CDR3 DNA reads as TGTGCCAGCAGCCTTACCGAATTAGGGACAGTATACCAAGAGACCCAGTACTTC. V and J are TRBV12-3 or TRBV12-4 and TRBJ2-5, with 7 bases identical to TRBD1. V lost 6 bases and J lost 0; bases outside the gene matches: 16. The CDR3 spans 18 residues.